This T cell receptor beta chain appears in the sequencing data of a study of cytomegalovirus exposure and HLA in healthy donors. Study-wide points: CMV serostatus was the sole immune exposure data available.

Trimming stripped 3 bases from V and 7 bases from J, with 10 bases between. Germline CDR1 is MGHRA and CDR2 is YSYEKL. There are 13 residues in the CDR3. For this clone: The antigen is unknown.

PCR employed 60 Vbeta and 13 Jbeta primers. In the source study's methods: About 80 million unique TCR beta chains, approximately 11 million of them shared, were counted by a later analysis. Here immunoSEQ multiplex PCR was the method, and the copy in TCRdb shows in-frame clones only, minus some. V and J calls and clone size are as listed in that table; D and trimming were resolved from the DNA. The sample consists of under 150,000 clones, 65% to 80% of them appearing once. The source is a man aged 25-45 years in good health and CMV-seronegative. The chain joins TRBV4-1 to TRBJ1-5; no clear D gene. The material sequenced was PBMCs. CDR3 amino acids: CASSHGEWQPQHF. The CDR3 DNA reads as TGCGCCAGCAGCCATGGAGAATGGCAGCCCCAGCATTTT.